A single sample is the source of the 28 T cell receptor beta chains below, sequenced in a study of spatial heterogeneity in lung cancer. Time point denoted: sample taken at primary tumor resection. TCRdb reprocessed the 5' RACE reads with MiXCR, giving one entry per CDR3 protein. The sample holds 8,500 to 10,000 distinct CDR3 sequences, around 8.9% seen once. Their cognate antigens are unknown. Overall study results and limits: One measure, the expanded intratumoral alpha and beta TCR count, tracked tumor mutation counts.

The sample here was lung tumor tissue, taken at surgery. These receptors came from a male donor with early-stage non-small cell lung cancer.

This clonotype was counted ten times or more. V gene TRBV7-8 combines with J gene TRBJ2-7; weak D call: TRBD2 (6 bases). The CDR3 totals 15 residues. CDR1 SGHVS and CDR2 FQNEAQ come from the germline V gene. V lost 1 base and J 2 bases, leaving 12 bases between the germline ends. The CDR3 DNA sequence: TGTGCCAGCAGCTTAGTCCGGGGGAAACCCTACGAGCAGTACTTC. This gives the protein CASSLVRGKPYEQYF.

The sample holds many counts of this clonotype. The rearrangement links TRBV29-1 to TRBJ2-7; 13 bases are a match to TRBD2. The germline CDR1 and CDR2 sequences are SQVTM and ANQGSEA. V lost 7 bases, J lost 5 bases, and 5 bases stayed unmatched. The CDR3 is 13 amino acids. This chain's CDR3 is CSAWTSGSHEQYF. The DNA for the CDR3 is TGCAGCGCTTGGACTAGCGGGAGTCACGAGCAGTACTTC.

This clonotype was observed at least ten times. The J gene is TRBJ1-5, the V gene TRBV29-1, with D possibly TRBD1 on 6 matching bases. CDR1 SQVTM and CDR2 ANQGSEA come from the germline V gene. This CDR3 is built from 12 residues. Trimming removed 7 bases at V and 9 bases at J, with 16 bases between. DNA for the CDR3: TGCAGCGCCGGGCCAGGGGAGGGGCCCCAGCATTTT. It encodes CSAGPGEGPQHF.

By share of the sample, this clonotype is medium-sized. The chain carries TRBV5-1 and TRBJ2-5, with D unclear. The CDR3 is 11 amino acids. Germline loops: CDR1 SGHRS, CDR2 YFSETQ. V was cut by 2 bases and J by 5 bases, with 4 bases left in between. Here the CDR3 DNA reads TGCGCCAGCAGCTTAGTGGAGACCCAGTACTTC. Amino acids: CASSLVETQYF.

The chain carries TRBV18 and TRBJ2-7; D possibly corresponds to TRBD1 (6 bases). V was cut by 5 bases and J by 5 bases, with 10 bases left in between. Germline lookup yields CDR1 KGHSH and CDR2 LQKENI. This CDR3 region has 12 residues. The CDR3 loop reads CASSSNRDEQYF. CDR3 DNA sequence: TGTGCCAGCTCATCAAACAGGGACGAGCAGTACTTC.

This clonotype was detected only a few times. This chain joins TRBV24-1 and TRBJ2-1, with D uncertain. Looked up from germline, CDR1 is KGHDR and CDR2 is SFDVKD. V gave up 5 bases and J gave up 4 bases, with 11 bases separating them. The CDR3 contains 14 residues. In DNA form, the CDR3 reads TGTGCCACCAGTGGACCCTTCACTTACAATGAGCAGTTCTTC. It specifies CATSGPFTYNEQFF.

This sequence joins TRBV7-9 and TRBJ2-1; TRBD1 is a possible D gene (5 bases). CDR3 length equals 15 residues. Deletions cut 5 bases from V and 3 bases from J, with 14 bases between. CDR1 and CDR2 from the germline V gene are SEHNR and FQNEAQ (reference sequence). CDR3 sequence reads: CASSLREELYNEQFF. DNA for the CDR3: TGTGCCAGCAGCCTCAGGGAAGAACTCTACAATGAGCAGTTCTTC. Together with reference TRBV7-9 and TRBJ2-1, the CDR3 gives the full variable domain: DTGVSQNPRHKITKRGQNVTFRCDPISEHNRLYWYRQTLGQGPEFLTYFQNEAQLEKSRLLSDRFSAERPKGSFSTLEIQRTEQGDSAMYLCASSLREELYNEQFFGPGTRLTVL.

By its share, this clonotype is medium-sized. The chain couples TRBV7-8 to TRBJ2-3; tentatively, D is TRBD1 (5 bases). Between the trimmed V and J ends, which lost 0 bases and 5 bases, there was a span of 6 bases. CDR1 is SGHVS and CDR2 is FQNEAQ in the germline V gene. The CDR3 is 13 amino acids. The CDR3 DNA reads TGTGCCAGCAGCTTAGCAAGGGGAGATACGCAGTATTTT. Protein: CASSLARGDTQYF.

This clonotype is categorized as medium-sized. This chain uses TRBV5-1 with TRBJ2-1, with 12 positions matching TRBD2. There are 16 residues in the CDR3. Germline V gives CDR1 SGHRS, CDR2 YFSETQ. The ends lost 3 bases at V and 4 bases at J; junction bases unmatched: 5. In nucleotides, the CDR3 is TGCGCCAGCAGCTCGACTAGCGGGGGCCTTTACAATGAGCAGTTCTTC. Protein sequence: CASSSTSGGLYNEQFF.

The table lists this clonotype with many counts. V is TRBV4-3 and J is TRBJ1-2; D remains ambiguous. Looked up from germline, CDR1 is LGHNA and CDR2 is YSLEER. Trimming pared 1 base from V and 0 bases from J, leaving 9 bases between. The CDR3 spans 15 residues. Here the CDR3 reads CASSQVGNPNYGYTF. Here the CDR3 DNA reads TGCGCCAGCAGCCAAGTCGGAAACCCTAACTATGGCTACACCTTC.

At least ten counts were recorded for this clonotype. This chain connects TRBV5-1 to TRBJ1-4; 8 bases align to TRBD1. After removal of 5 bases from V and 8 bases from J, the junction contained 5 bases not matched to a gene. Germline V gene lookup returns CDR1 SGHRS and CDR2 YFSETQ. CDR3 length equals 13 residues. Here the CDR3 reads CASSEAGGEKLFF. CDR3 coding DNA: TGCGCCAGCAGTGAGGCAGGGGGCGAAAAACTGTTTTTT.

In its sample, this clonotype was seen many times. CDR3 protein: CASSGDRNTEAFF. CDR3 DNA: TGTGCCAGCAGTGGAGACCGGAACACTGAAGCTTTCTTT. The rearrangement joins TRBV12-3 or TRBV12-4 to TRBJ1-1; D not certain. The CDR3 covers 13 residues. Trimming removed 5 bases at V and 1 base at J, with 8 bases between.

This clonotype rates as large. The V call is TRBV6-5, the J call TRBJ1-1, with D hard to call. V was shortened by 0 bases and J by 11 bases, with 13 bases between the two germline ends. This CDR3 contains 13 residues. Per the germline V gene, CDR1 is MNHEY and CDR2 is SVGAGI. The chain's CDR3 is CASSYSPSTAAFF. CDR3 DNA sequence: TGTGCCAGCAGTTACTCGCCATCGACGGCCGCTTTCTTT.

The chain combines TRBV5-1 with TRBJ1-5; tentative D call: TRBD1 (6 bases). V lost 1 base and J 3 bases, leaving 11 bases between the germline ends. The CDR3 is 15 residues long. Germline values: CDR1 SGHRS, CDR2 YFSETQ. The CDR3 is CASSLSDRSNQPQHF. CDR3 bases: TGCGCCAGCAGCTTGAGTGACAGGTCCAATCAGCCCCAGCATTTT.

This clonotype has ten or more counts. The chain couples TRBV9 to TRBJ1-2; D unclear. The CDR3 totals 15 residues. Germline V gene lookup returns CDR1 SGDLS and CDR2 YYNGEE. V lost 3 bases and J lost 3, with 15 bases in between. CDR3 in DNA: TGTGCCAGCAGCGAGGGAGACGGGCAGGACTATGGCTACACCTTC. Protein: CASSEGDGQDYGYTF. The full variable domain, completed using reference TRBV9 and TRBJ1-2, is DSGVTQTPKHLITATGQRVTLRCSPRSGDLSVYWYQQSLDQGLQFLIQYYNGEERAKGNILERFSAQQFPDLHSELNLSSLELGDSALYFCASSEGDGQDYGYTFGSGTRLTVV.

This clonotype is judged medium-sized. The chain's CDR3 is CASSVTGLQADTQYF. CDR3 coding DNA: TGTGCCAGCAGCGTAACCGGGCTTCAAGCAGATACGCAGTATTTT. V and J are TRBV9 and TRBJ2-3; D remains ambiguous. The length of the CDR3 is 15 residues. Germline V lookup: CDR1 SGDLS, CDR2 YYNGEE. The V end lost 1 base, the J end lost 4 bases, and 13 bases lay between the germline ends.

This clonotype occurred many times. This rearrangement joins TRBV20-1 to TRBJ2-1; TRBD1 agrees at 9 bases. Germline V lookup: CDR1 DFQATT, CDR2 SNEGSKA (reference sequence). Germline trimming cut 5 bases from V and 5 bases from J; bases unmatched to any gene: 7. This CDR3 spans 14 amino acids. The CDR3 coding sequence is TGCAGTGCTGGAAACAGGGGGCTGAACAATGAGCAGTTCTTC. Its translation: CSAGNRGLNNEQFF.

This clonotype was seen repeatedly, ten times or more. The genes are TRBV4-2 and TRBJ1-2; 8 bases map to TRBD1. Germline CDR1 and CDR2: LGHNA and YNFKEQ. V shed 5 bases, J shed 6 bases, and the junction held 11 bases outside the gene matches. This CDR3 is 15 amino acids long. The CDR3 DNA is TGTGCCAGCAGCGTCCGGGACAGGCGCCTGGATGGCTACACCTTC. Protein sequence: CASSVRDRRLDGYTF.

This sequence joins TRBV28 and TRBJ2-5, with D perhaps TRBD1 (5 bases). CDR1 and CDR2 (germline): MDHEN, SYDVKM. This CDR3 comprises 14 residues. The V end was cut by 3 bases, the J end by 4 bases, with 12 bases between. As DNA, the CDR3 is TGTGCCAGCAGTTTTCAGGGAACTTTAGAGACCCAGTACTTC. Translated: CASSFQGTLETQYF.

This clonotype came up many times. The V gene is TRBV7-2, the J gene TRBJ2-3, with D uncertain. Germline-derived CDR1 and CDR2 are SGHTA and FQGNSA. This CDR3 spans 13 amino acids. V gave up 1 base and J gave up 4 bases, with 6 bases separating them. The DNA of the CDR3 is TGTGCCAGCAGCTTAGTAGGCCCAGATACGCAGTATTTT. Encoded protein: CASSLVGPDTQYF.

The chain combines TRBV20-1 with TRBJ2-5; no reliable D call. The V gene lost 3 bases and the J gene lost 6 bases, with 17 bases spanning the gap. This CDR3 is 14 amino acids long. Germline V lookup: CDR1 DFQATT, CDR2 SNEGSKA (reference sequence). This CDR3 is CSARGSPYSQTQYF. The CDR3 DNA follows: TGCAGTGCTAGGGGCTCACCTTATAGTCAGACCCAGTACTTC.

This clonotype was detected only a few times. The chain is built from TRBV20-1 and TRBJ2-7, with a possible D match to TRBD2 (5 bases). The CDR3 totals 12 residues. Germline assignment: CDR1 DFQATT and CDR2 SNEGSKA (reference sequence). V was pared by 4 bases and J by 0 bases, with 7 bases between. The DNA for the CDR3 is TGCAGTGCTAACCGGGACTCCTACGAGCAGTACTTC. Its translation: CSANRDSYEQYF.

The chain links TRBV12-3 or TRBV12-4 to TRBJ1-2; weak D call: TRBD1 (6 bases). With 1 base removed from V and 4 bases from J, the gap between germline ends came to 10 bases. This CDR3 has 14 amino acids. CDR3 amino acids: CASSLGGAGYGYTF. DNA of the CDR3: TGTGCCAGCAGTTTAGGGGGGGCCGGCTATGGCTACACCTTC.

This clonotype was detected many times. This rearrangement joins TRBV6-2 or TRBV6-3 to TRBJ1-5; D not certain. The CDR3 is 14 amino acids. The germline V gene encodes CDR1 MNHEY and CDR2 SVGEGT. V gave up 2 bases and J gave up 6 bases, with 11 bases separating them. CDR3 residues: CASSYARVGQPQHF. The CDR3 nucleotides read TGTGCCAGCAGTTACGCAAGGGTTGGTCAGCCCCAGCATTTT.

This clonotype appeared many times. The chain is built from TRBV6-5 and TRBJ2-2, with D perhaps TRBD2 (6 bases). Germline CDR1 reads MNHEY; CDR2 reads SVGAGI. The CDR3 consists of 16 residues. Trimming removed 6 bases from V and 6 bases from J, with 20 bases in between. CDR3 sequence reads: CASSSITFGGAGELFF. The CDR3 DNA is TGTGCCAGCAGCTCCATCACCTTTGGAGGGGCCGGGGAGCTGTTTTTT.

The genes are TRBV7-2 and TRBJ1-1; no definite D call. Germline CDR1 is SGHTA and CDR2 is FQGNSA. V was pared by 1 base and J by 1 base, with 10 bases between. This CDR3 is built from 15 residues. CDR3 protein: CASSLVARQNTEAFF. The CDR3 region has the DNA TGTGCCAGCAGCTTAGTGGCACGGCAGAACACTGAAGCTTTCTTT.

The table lists this clonotype with many counts. The chain employs TRBV6-1 and TRBJ2-7, with 7 bases identical to TRBD2. Germline V gene data show CDR1 as MNHNS and CDR2 as SASEGT. This CDR3 is 16 amino acids long. The J segment lost 0 bases and the V segment lost 4 bases, leaving 9 bases of the junction unmatched. The CDR3 sequence is CASSGVGGSTSYEQYF. The DNA for the CDR3 is TGTGCCAGCAGTGGAGTCGGGGGGTCCACCTCCTACGAGCAGTACTTC.

By proportion, this clonotype is medium-sized. The CDR3 nucleotides are TGTGCCAGCAGCCCAGGACTAGCCCCCTACGAGCAGTACTTC. It specifies CASSPGLAPYEQYF. This chain joins TRBV27 and TRBJ2-7, with 8 bases fitting TRBD2. Germline CDR1 and CDR2: MNHEY and SMNVEV (reference sequence). After removal of 6 bases from V and 2 bases from J, the junction contained 6 bases not matched to a gene. The CDR3 is 14 amino acids.